This T cell receptor (beta chain) comes out of a study of cytomegalovirus exposure and HLA in healthy donors. Looking at the study overall: About 85 million unique TCR sequences came from HLA-typed donors in an early release. Study results and limitations: Links to common viral pathogens appeared, in a later analysis, for several of the most significant clusters. TCR beta V segments were, for the most part, productive about 87% or about 30% of the time in an earlier analysis.

The ends were cut back, 1 base at V and 2 bases at J, with 8 bases in the middle. The CDR3 is 15 amino acids. CDR1 and CDR2 from the germline V gene are SGHNT and YENEEA. 13 Jbeta primers and 60 Vbeta primers were used for the PCR. Assay used: immunoSEQ multiplex PCR; TCRdb lists only in-frame clones, some missing. The sample has some 180,000 clones, approximately 80% seen once. Worth noting for this clone: As yet, its antigen is unknown.

V is TRBV11-3 and J is TRBJ2-2; D perhaps matches TRBD2 (5 bases). The origin of this receptor is a woman aged 18-29 years in good health and CMV-seronegative. Sequenced: PBMCs. In nucleotides, the CDR3 is TGTGCCAGCAGCTTAGGAGGGAGAAACACCGGGGAGCTGTTTTTT. Translating gives CASSLGGRNTGELFF.